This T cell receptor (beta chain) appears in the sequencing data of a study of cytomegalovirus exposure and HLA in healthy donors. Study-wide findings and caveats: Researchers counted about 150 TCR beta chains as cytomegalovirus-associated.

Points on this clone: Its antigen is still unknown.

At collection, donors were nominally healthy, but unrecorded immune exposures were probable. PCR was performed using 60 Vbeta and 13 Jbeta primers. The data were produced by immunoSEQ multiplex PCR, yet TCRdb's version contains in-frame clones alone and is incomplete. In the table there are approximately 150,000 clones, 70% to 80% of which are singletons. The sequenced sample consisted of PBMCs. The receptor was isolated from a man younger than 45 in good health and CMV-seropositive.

CDR3 residues: CASSLRGGIQETQYF. For the CDR3, the DNA is TGCGCCAGCAGCCTCCGGGGGGGAATCCAAGAGACCCAGTACTTC. The rearrangement links TRBV4-1 to TRBJ2-5; 8 nucleotides agree with TRBD2. The length of the CDR3 is 15 residues. Germline CDR1 and CDR2: MGHRA and YSYEKL. The V gene end was trimmed by 4 bases and the J gene end by 1 base; junction bases not matched to a gene: 5.